This T cell receptor beta chain was profiled in a study of T-cell memory formation after mild COVID-19. Study background: Each donor largely had its own TCR clusters. Study conclusions and caveats: SARS-CoV-2 specificity of second-wave clones peaking day 37 was unconfirmed. CD4+ clones that contracted lay mainly in CM and EM; CD8+ ones lay in EMRA. Pre-infection memory carried some responding clones, suggesting that cross-reactive memory joined.

Germline V CDR1 and CDR2: LNHDA, SQIVND (reference sequence). Trimming took 4 bases from V and 9 from J; bases not matched to a gene: 13. CDR3 length: 16 amino acids. MiXCR was run by TCRdb on the 5' RACE reads, yielding one entry per CDR3 protein. The data contain around 420,000 distinct CDR3 sequences, approximately 25% of them singletons. As concerns this clonotype: Its antigen is as yet unknown.

This clonotype was sampled from an adult woman who had mild COVID-19 (a few samples of this study predate the infection). Cell type and time point are not known. V and J are TRBV19 and TRBJ2-1, with 9 nucleotides matching TRBD2. Sequences were obtained from PBMCs or a T cell subset sorted from them (not recorded which). CDR3 region: CASSTQPGLASGEQFF. Here the CDR3 DNA reads TGTGCCAGTAGTACGCAACCGGGACTAGCTTCGGGTGAGCAGTTCTTC.